This TCR beta chain stems from a study of Ad26.COV2.S vaccination and SARS-CoV-2 variants. The data were produced by immunoSEQ multiplex PCR, yet TCRdb's version contains in-frame clones alone and is incomplete. Among approximately 340,000 clones listed, just over 90% were seen once. As concerns this clone: Its antigen remains unknown.

Points from the study as a whole: Spike-specific TCR breadth ran higher among vaccine recipients than placebo recipients. Assessments of TCR breadth and depth may have underestimated the total T cell responses. Marked by substantial breadth, spike-specific CD8+ and CD4+ T cell responses were reportedly seen after vaccination. Recipients of vaccine and of placebo showed similar breadth of their non-spike TCR repertoires.

Germline V lookup: CDR1 SNHLY, CDR2 FYNNEI. V was clipped by 7 bases and J by 14 bases; unmatched bases: 10. There are 13 residues in the CDR3. V gene TRBV2 combines with J gene TRBJ1-6, with 8 bases aligning to TRBD1. The specimen comprised peripheral blood, sampled after recovery from COVID-19. This sequence was found in a human donor who had recovered from COVID-19. The CDR3 here is CASIRQGPGTLHF. In DNA, the CDR3 is TGTGCCAGCATCAGACAGGGGCCCGGAACCCTCCACTTT. The full variable domain, in which reference TRBV2 and TRBJ1-6 provide the parts outside the CDR3, is EPEVTQTPSHQVTQMGQEVILRCVPISNHLYFYWYRQILGQKVEFLVSFYNNEISEKSEIFDDQFSVERPDGSNFTLKIRSTKLEDSAMYFCASIRQGPGTLHFGNGTRLTVT.